This T cell receptor beta chain originates from a study of CD8 T cells in ankylosing spondylitis. TCRdb analysed the 5' RACE reads with MiXCR anew, one entry per CDR3 protein. Among around 220,000 distinct CDR3 sequences, over 9.5% were seen once, and the ten largest hold about a fifth. This clonotype was observed at least ten times. Its specificity is not known. Germline CDR1 MDHEN, CDR2 SYDVKM. The CDR3 runs to 20 residues. V was clipped by 4 bases and J by 0 bases; unmatched bases: 9. Study-wide results and limits: Typical of ankylosing spondylitis blood, it appeared, was a TCR beta motif of under 10 highly homologous variants. Disease-associated clones were reportedly significantly overrepresented in matched ankylosing spondylitis synovial fluid.

Sequenced input: blood, either unsorted or a sorted T cell fraction (not recorded which). The rearrangement uses TRBV28 and TRBJ2-6, with 13 nucleotides matching TRBD2. This clonotype originated in a male donor with ankylosing spondylitis or in good health (not recorded which). Here the CDR3 DNA reads TGTGCCAGCAGTTCCCAGCTGACTAGCGGGGGGTACTCTGGGGCCAACGTCCTGACTTTC. It specifies CASSSQLTSGGYSGANVLTF. The full variable domain, its missing parts supplied by reference TRBV28 and TRBJ2-6, is DVKVTQSSRYLVKRTGEKVFLECVQDMDHENMFWYRQDPGLGLRLIYFSYDVKMKEKGDIPEGYSVSREKKERFSLILESASTNQTSMYLCASSSQLTSGGYSGANVLTFGAGSRLTVL.